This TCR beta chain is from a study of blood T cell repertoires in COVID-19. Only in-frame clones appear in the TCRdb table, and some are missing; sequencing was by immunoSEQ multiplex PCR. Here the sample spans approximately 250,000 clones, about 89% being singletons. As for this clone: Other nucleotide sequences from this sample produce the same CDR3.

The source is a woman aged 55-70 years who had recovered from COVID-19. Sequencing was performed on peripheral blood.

In nucleotides, the CDR3 is TGTGCCAGCAGCTGGGACAGCGAACCCTACGAGCAGTACTTC. It codes for CASSWDSEPYEQYF. J is TRBJ2-7 and V is TRBV11-2; 7 bases line up with TRBD1. With V trimmed by 4 bases and J by 2 bases, 5 bases remained unmatched. The CDR3 is made up of 14 amino acids. CDR1 and CDR2 (germline): SGHAT, FQNNGV. The full variable domain, with the rest looked up from reference TRBV11-2 and TRBJ2-7, is EAGVAQSPRYKIIEKRQSVAFWCNPISGHATLYWYQQILGQGPKLLIQFQNNGVVDDSQLPKDRFSAERLKGVDSTLKIQPAKLEDSAVYLCASSWDSEPYEQYFGPGTRLTVT.